Presented here are 17 T cell receptor beta chains from one specimen sequenced in a study of cytomegalovirus exposure and HLA in healthy donors. In the PCR, 60 Vbeta and 13 Jbeta primers were used. Data came from immunoSEQ multiplex PCR; TCRdb stores just in-frame clones and leaves some out. The repertoire holds some 130,000 clones, with around nine tenths as singletons. The sequencing sample was made of PBMCs. The source of these receptors is a woman under 40 in good health and CMV-seronegative.

CDR3 sequence: CASSLTGTSGPHRSGELFF. DNA of the CDR3: TGTGCCAGCAGCCTTACCGGGACTAGCGGGCCGCATCGGTCCGGGGAGCTGTTTTTT. The chain employs TRBV7-2 and TRBJ2-2; 12 nucleotides line up with TRBD2. J was trimmed by 6 bases and V by 5 bases; bases with no gene match: 16. The CDR3 extends over 19 amino acids. Germline V gives CDR1 SGHTA, CDR2 FQGNSA. Full variable domain (outside the CDR3, taken from reference TRBV7-2 and TRBJ2-2): GAGVSQSPSNKVTEKGKDVELRCDPISGHTALYWYRQSLGQGLEFLIYFQGNSAPDKSGLPSDRFSAERTGGSVSTLTIQRTQQEDSAVYLCASSLTGTSGPHRSGELFFGEGSRLTVL.

V and J are TRBV7-6 and TRBJ2-1, with D possibly being TRBD2 (6 bases). The length of the CDR3 is 13 residues. Trimming took 8 bases from V and 8 from J, leaving 16 bases between them. Germline V CDR1 and CDR2: SGHVS, FNYEAQ. The DNA for the CDR3 is TGTGCCAGCGCCGTTTCTAGCGTCGATGAGCAGTTCTTC. It yields the protein CASAVSSVDEQFF.

This rearrangement joins TRBV28 to TRBJ2-7; 7 bases match TRBD1. V was clipped by 3 bases and J by 5 bases; unmatched bases: 10. Germline V gives CDR1 MDHEN, CDR2 SYDVKM. The length of the CDR3 is 15 residues. CDR3 sequence reads: CASSFYRGPNDEQYF. CDR3 sequence (DNA): TGTGCCAGCAGTTTCTACAGGGGCCCCAACGACGAGCAGTACTTC.

The gene calls are TRBV27 and TRBJ1-1; 9 bases align to TRBD1. Losses at the gene ends were 6 bases for V and 5 bases for J; bases not matched to a gene: 10. Germline assignment: CDR1 MNHEY and CDR2 SMNVEV (reference sequence). The CDR3 contains 15 residues. The CDR3 spells CASRDRTGVITEAFF. The CDR3 nucleotides read TGTGCCAGCAGGGATAGGACAGGGGTGATAACTGAAGCTTTCTTT.

The chain combines TRBV2 with TRBJ1-1; 7 nucleotides line up with TRBD1. From germline, CDR1 is SNHLY and CDR2 FYNNEI. J was trimmed by 1 base and V by 5 bases; bases with no gene match: 4. CDR3 size: 14 residues. The CDR3 nucleotides read TGTGCCAGCAGTTCCCAGGGGGAGAACACTGAAGCTTTCTTT. Translated: CASSSQGENTEAFF.

V gene TRBV4-3 combines with J gene TRBJ2-7; 10 bases are shared with TRBD2. V lost 1 base, J lost 0 bases, and 9 bases stayed unmatched. Germline loops: CDR1 LGHNA, CDR2 YSLEER. The CDR3 runs to 18 residues. The CDR3 loop reads CASSQGSGRGTSSYEQYF. CDR3 nucleotide sequence: TGCGCCAGCAGCCAAGGAAGCGGGAGGGGCACCAGCTCCTACGAGCAGTACTTC.

The chain recombines TRBV7-2 with TRBJ1-1, with D unresolved. The CDR3 loop spans 15 amino acids. The germline gives CDR1 SGHTA, CDR2 FQGNSA. V gave up 2 bases and J gave up 4 bases, with 14 bases separating them. The CDR3 DNA is TGTGCCAGCAGCTTAAATCGGGGTCCGGGCACTGAAGCTTTCTTT. It codes for CASSLNRGPGTEAFF.

J is TRBJ2-1 and V is TRBV28, with TRBD2 matching 8 bases. The CDR3 is 16 residues long. CDR1 and CDR2 (germline): MDHEN, SYDVKM. The ends lost 5 bases at V and 4 bases at J; junction bases unmatched: 10. The CDR3 is CASSPFSGDTYNEQFF. The CDR3, as DNA: TGTGCCAGCAGTCCATTTAGCGGGGACACGTACAATGAGCAGTTCTTC. The variable domain in full, with the rest retrieved from reference TRBV28 and TRBJ2-1, is DVKVTQSSRYLVKRTGEKVFLECVQDMDHENMFWYRQDPGLGLRLIYFSYDVKMKEKGDIPEGYSVSREKKERFSLILESASTNQTSMYLCASSPFSGDTYNEQFFGPGTRLTVL.

This clone was seen only once. V usage is TRBV7-2 and J usage is TRBJ1-1; 10 nucleotides match TRBD1. V was clipped by 5 bases and J by 5 bases; unmatched bases: 11. Per the germline V gene, CDR1 is SGHTA and CDR2 is FQGNSA. The CDR3 is made up of 16 amino acids. The CDR3 nucleotides read TGTGCCAGCAGCCCATGGACAGGGGGGTTGATTACTGAAGCTTTCTTT. Translating it yields CASSPWTGGLITEAFF.

This clone was seen a single time. The genes are TRBV6-6 and TRBJ2-7; 8 bases line up with TRBD1. Germline V gene lookup returns CDR1 MNHNY and CDR2 SVGAGI (reference sequence). Unmatched junction bases numbered 3, after V lost 0 bases and J lost 2 bases. CDR3 size: 15 residues. CDR3 sequence (DNA): TGTGCCAGCAGTTACTCAGAGACAGGGGCCTACGAGCAGTACTTC. As protein: CASSYSETGAYEQYF.

This clone was counted once. V and J are TRBV6-6 and TRBJ1-6; D might be TRBD1 (5 bases). CDR1 MNHNY and CDR2 SVGAGI come from the germline V gene (reference sequence). Between the trimmed V and J ends, which lost 7 bases and 6 bases, there was a span of 19 bases. The CDR3 runs 16 residues. In DNA form, the CDR3 reads TGTGCCAGCACCGTAAATGGGATGCAGGGTAATTCACCCCTCCACTTT. Translated: CASTVNGMQGNSPLHF.

V gene TRBV7-9 combines with J gene TRBJ1-3; D may be TRBD1 (6 bases). Per germline, CDR1 SEHNR and CDR2 FQNEAQ (reference sequence). CDR3 length: 16 residues. The V and J ends lost 0 bases and 0 bases respectively, with 9 bases between them. The CDR3 protein is CASSLAGTYSGNTIYF. In DNA, the CDR3 is TGTGCCAGCAGCTTAGCGGGGACATACTCTGGAAACACCATATATTTT.

The chain is built from TRBV4-2 and TRBJ1-4; TRBD1 might be the D (5 bases). V shed 1 base and J shed 6 bases, with 18 bases lying between them. The CDR3 has 17 amino acids. In germline, CDR1 is LGHNA, CDR2 YNFKEQ. CDR3 sequence (DNA): TGTGCCAGCAGCCAAGCGCTTCCTCGACAGTCATATGAAAAACTGTTTTTT. Residues: CASSQALPRQSYEKLFF.

A word on this clone: The junction differs from germline at one of its ends, possibly a read error. This rearrangement joins TRBV7-9 to TRBJ1-1; no reliable D call. There are 14 residues in the CDR3. Germline V gene lookup returns CDR1 SEHNR and CDR2 FQNEAQ (reference sequence). The CDR3 loop reads CSSSLVLFNTEAFF. The CDR3 DNA sequence: TGTTCCAGCAGCTTAGTTCTATTTAACACTGAAGCTTTCTTT.

As DNA, the CDR3 is TGTGCCAGCGTGGAGCCCGGGTCCTACGAGCAGTACTTC. Its translation is CASVEPGSYEQYF. The chain uses TRBV6-5 and TRBJ2-7, with D unclear. The CDR3 totals 13 residues. The V and J ends lost 8 bases and 1 base respectively, with 12 bases between them. Germline CDR1 MNHEY, CDR2 SVGAGI.

The rearrangement joins TRBV5-8 to TRBJ2-3, with 12 bases that match TRBD2. The trim removed 3 bases at V and 4 bases at J, leaving 3 bases unmatched. Germline CDR1 and CDR2: SGHTS and YDEGEE. The CDR3 totals 15 residues. The CDR3 reads CASSSPSGGADTQYF. The CDR3 coding sequence is TGTGCCAGCAGCTCACCTAGCGGGGGGGCAGATACGCAGTATTTT. Drawing the rest from reference TRBV5-8 and TRBJ2-3, the complete variable domain is EAGVTQSPTHLIKTRGQQATLRCSPISGHTSVYWYQQALGLGLQFLLWYDEGEERNRGNFPPRFSGRQFPNYSSELNVNALELEDSALYLCASSSPSGGADTQYFGPGTRLTVL.

The chain employs TRBV27 and TRBJ1-2; 8 bases agree with TRBD1. There are 16 residues in the CDR3. Losses at the gene ends were 4 bases for V and 4 bases for J; bases not matched to a gene: 11. Germline V gives CDR1 MNHEY, CDR2 SMNVEV (reference sequence). The CDR3 spells CASSSTFGQGGYGYTF. The CDR3 nucleotides are TGTGCCAGCAGTTCAACCTTCGGACAGGGTGGCTATGGCTACACCTTC.